The rows below give T cell receptor beta chains drawn from one sample of a study of control samples from healthy donors and cancer patients. Clones were sequenced by immunoSEQ multiplex PCR, and TCRdb holds only the in-frame ones, with some missing. This sample has roughly 450,000 clones, with about 93% found just once. The source material was PBMCs. The receptors were sampled from a man in his forties with head and neck cancer. Each CDR3 is given with its conserved first and last residue. D genes are given only for firm matches. Size tells how often a clone was seen (once, few, many) or the class of an expanded clone, and some rows leave it out.

D	V	size	J	CDR3	DNA
-	TRBV5-5	-	TRBJ1-3	CASSIPPGYPSGNTIYF	TGTGCCAGCAGCATCCCGCCCGGATACCCCTCTGGAAACACCATATATTTT
-	TRBV6-4	-	TRBJ2-7	CASSEETGYEQYF	TGTGCCAGCAGTGAAGAAACGGGTTACGAGCAGTACTTC
-	TRBV28	-	TRBJ2-7	CASSLRGLALSYEQYF	TGTGCCAGCAGTTTAAGGGGGCTAGCGCTCTCCTACGAGCAGTACTTC
TRBD2	TRBV3-1/TRBV3-2	-	TRBJ2-7	CASALSSGRDEQYF	TGTGCCAGCGCTCTTTCCAGCGGGAGGGACGAGCAGTACTTC
-	TRBV6-6	-	TRBJ2-7	CASSFLELYEQYF	TGTGCCAGCAGTTTTCTCGAACTCTACGAGCAGTACTTC
TRBD1	TRBV7-8	-	TRBJ2-7	CASSLVGTGPYEQYF	TGTGCCAGCAGCTTAGTCGGGACAGGGCCCTACGAGCAGTACTTC
TRBD2	TRBV29-1	-	TRBJ2-7	CSVQAGGQNAYEQYF	TGCAGCGTCCAGGCGGGAGGACAGAACGCCTACGAGCAGTACTTC
-	TRBV9	-	TRBJ2-2	CASSPGDNTGELFF	TGTGCCAGCAGCCCAGGTGATAACACCGGGGAGCTGTTTTTT
-	TRBV11-2	-	TRBJ2-1	CASSSPPGAYNEQFF	TGTGCCAGCAGCTCCCCGCCGGGGGCCTACAATGAGCAGTTCTTC
TRBD2	TRBV20-1	-	TRBJ2-1	CSASNRRPSGGLSSYNEQFF	TGCAGTGCTAGTAATCGCAGGCCGAGCGGGGGGTTATCCTCCTACAATGAGCAGTTCTTC
-	TRBV7-3	-	TRBJ2-3	CASSSYRDNTQYF	TGTGCCAGCAGCTCCTACAGGGATAATACGCAGTATTTT
-	TRBV27	-	TRBJ2-3	CASSLGDTQYF	TGTGCCAGCAGTTTGGGGGATACGCAGTATTTT
TRBD2	TRBV29-1	-	TRBJ2-5	CSVGGGRSGETQYF	TGCAGCGTTGGGGGAGGGAGGTCGGGAGAGACCCAGTACTTC
TRBD2	TRBV27	-	TRBJ2-1	CASRLGVAGNWEQFF	TGTGCCAGCAGGCTCGGAGTAGCGGGGAACTGGGAGCAGTTCTTC
-	TRBV29-1	-	TRBJ1-2	CSVESAQGNGYTF	TGCAGCGTTGAATCTGCCCAGGGGAATGGCTACACCTTC
-	TRBV12-3/TRBV12-4	-	TRBJ2-5	CASSLGQLETQYF	TGTGCCAGCAGTTTGGGTCAGCTAGAGACCCAGTACTTC
-	TRBV10-3	-	TRBJ2-3	CAISGGPSAEDTQYF	TGTGCCATCAGTGGGGGGCCTAGCGCGGAAGATACGCAGTATTTT
-	TRBV12-3/TRBV12-4	-	TRBJ2-7	CASSLGLINEQYF	TGTGCCAGCAGTTTGGGTTTGATCAACGAGCAGTACTTC
-	TRBV9	-	TRBJ2-1	CASSDSLGPERDNEQFF	TGTGCCAGCAGCGACAGCCTCGGACCAGAACGAGACAATGAGCAGTTCTTC
-	TRBV28	-	TRBJ1-2	CASSLRGLFGYTF	TGTGCCAGCAGTTTAAGAGGGCTATTCGGCTACACCTTC
-	TRBV5-8	-	TRBJ1-2	CASSLVWQGHGYTF	TGTGCCAGCAGCTTGGTCTGGCAGGGGCATGGCTACACCTTC
TRBD1	TRBV11-2	few	TRBJ1-2	CASNPGGLGNYGYTF	TGTGCCAGCAACCCAGGGGGGTTAGGTAACTATGGCTACACCTTC
TRBD2	TRBV18	-	TRBJ2-7	CASSPLGRGTGGAYEQYF	TGTGCCAGCTCACCACTCGGCCGGGGTACGGGGGGAGCCTACGAGCAGTACTTC
TRBD1	TRBV13	-	TRBJ2-1	CASSARQGSIYNEQFF	TGTGCCAGCAGCGCAAGACAGGGATCAATCTACAATGAGCAGTTCTTC
-	TRBV7-3	-	TRBJ2-7	CASSLTAGYYEQYF	TGTGCCAGCAGCTTAACTGCCGGATACTACGAGCAGTACTTC
-	TRBV6-1	few	TRBJ1-6	CASREDSSYNSPLHF	TGTGCCAGCAGAGAAGACAGCTCCTATAATTCACCCCTCCACTTT
TRBD1	TRBV5-1	-	TRBJ2-5	CASSVRGRETQYF	TGCGCCAGCAGCGTCAGGGGGCGCGAGACCCAGTACTTC
-	TRBV11-1	once	TRBJ2-1	CASSRGGRVNNEQFF	TGTGCCAGCAGCCGGGGCGGCAGGGTGAACAATGAGCAGTTCTTC
TRBD1	TRBV9	-	TRBJ1-6	CASSDRQGANSPLHF	TGTGCCAGCAGCGACCGACAGGGGGCTAATTCACCCCTCCACTTT
TRBD1	TRBV11-2	-	TRBJ2-7	CASSLGTGAFSYEQYF	TGTGCCAGCAGCTTAGGTACAGGGGCTTTCTCCTACGAGCAGTACTTC
-	TRBV2	-	TRBJ1-5	CASSPGTLYQPQHF	TGTGCCAGCAGCCCCGGGACACTTTATCAGCCCCAGCATTTT
-	TRBV28	-	TRBJ2-7	CASPPRDAASEQYF	TGTGCCAGCCCCCCCCGGGACGCCGCTAGCGAGCAGTACTTC
TRBD1	TRBV6-2/TRBV6-3	-	TRBJ1-5	CASSLQGVSNQPQHF	TGTGCCAGCAGTTTACAGGGGGTTAGCAATCAGCCCCAGCATTTT
-	TRBV28	-	TRBJ2-7	CASSLLGGHYEQYF	TGTGCCAGCAGTCTCCTTGGAGGTCACTACGAGCAGTACTTC
-	TRBV7-9	-	TRBJ2-7	CASSSSGKQYF	TGTGCCAGCAGCTCTTCGGGAAAGCAGTACTTC
TRBD2	TRBV5-4	-	TRBJ2-2	CASSLAGGNTGELFF	TGTGCCAGCAGCTTGGCGGGGGGGAACACCGGGGAGCTGTTTTTT
TRBD1	TRBV11-2	-	TRBJ1-1	CASSFRPLGQPNTEAFF	TGTGCCAGCAGCTTTCGTCCCTTGGGACAGCCTAACACTGAAGCTTTCTTT